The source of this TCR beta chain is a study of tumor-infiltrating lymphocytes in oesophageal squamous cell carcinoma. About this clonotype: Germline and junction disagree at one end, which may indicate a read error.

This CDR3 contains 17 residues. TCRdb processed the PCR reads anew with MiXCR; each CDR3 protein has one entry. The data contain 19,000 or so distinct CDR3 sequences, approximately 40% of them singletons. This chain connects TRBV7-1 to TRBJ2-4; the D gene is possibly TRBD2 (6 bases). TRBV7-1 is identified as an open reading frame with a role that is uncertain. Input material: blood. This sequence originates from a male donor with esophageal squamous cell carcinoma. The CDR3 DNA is TGTGCCAGCAGTAAACGGGGGACCTCTTCCAGCAATTCACCCCTCCACTTC. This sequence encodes CASSKRGTSSSNSPLHF.